These 7 T cell receptor beta chains originate from one sample sequenced in a study of long-term antiretroviral therapy in people with HIV. The libraries were made with immunoSEQ v3.0 at survey level. The protocol was immunoSEQ multiplex PCR, while the TCRdb copy is restricted to in-frame clones and leaves out a portion. Of 20,000 to 25,000 clones listed, 79% are singletons. Here the sequenced sample was unsorted PBMCs, taken 1.2 years after starting antiretroviral therapy. Receptors originate from a woman in her 40s with HIV.

V is TRBV10-3 and J is TRBJ1-5, with TRBD1 as a possible D gene (6 bases). There are 16 residues in the CDR3. The V gene's germline CDR1 is ENHRY and CDR2 SYGVKD. The V and J ends lost 6 bases and 7 bases respectively, with 22 bases between them. This CDR3 reads CAIRGGSGDLLQPQHF. CDR3 in DNA: TGTGCCATCAGGGGGGGCTCAGGGGATCTTTTGCAGCCCCAGCATTTT.

This chain connects TRBV2 to TRBJ1-1; D remains ambiguous. The V end was cut by 4 bases, the J end by 0 bases, with 6 bases between. The CDR3 length is 13 residues. CDR1 is SNHLY and CDR2 is FYNNEI in the germline V gene. This CDR3 reads CASSVGLNTEAFF. In DNA form, the CDR3 reads TGTGCCAGCAGTGTAGGGTTGAACACTGAAGCTTTCTTT.

Only one count was recorded for this clone. The chain recombines TRBV27 with TRBJ2-5; 11 nucleotides line up with TRBD1. This CDR3 is built from 15 residues. From germline, CDR1 is MNHEY and CDR2 SMNVEV (reference sequence). With V trimmed by 4 bases and J by 5 bases, 6 bases remained unmatched. The CDR3 spells CASSSGQGARETQYF. The CDR3 coding sequence is TGTGCCAGCAGTTCCGGACAGGGGGCGCGGGAGACCCAGTACTTC.

In this sample, this clone turned up once. The CDR3 spells CASRMEAGPGQPQHF. DNA for the CDR3: TGCGCCAGCAGGATGGAGGCGGGCCCCGGACAGCCCCAGCATTTT. The J gene is TRBJ1-5, the V gene TRBV10-2; D call uncertain. V was pared by 6 bases and J by 7 bases, with 19 bases between. The CDR3 spans 15 residues. From germline, CDR1 is WSHSY and CDR2 SAAADI.

This clone was seen a handful of times. J is TRBJ2-3 and V is TRBV5-4, with 9 bases identical to TRBD2. The CDR3 runs 15 residues. From germline, CDR1 is SGHNT and CDR2 YYREEE (reference sequence). V lost 4 bases to trimming and J lost 4 bases; unmatched junction nucleotides: 7. The CDR3 DNA follows: TGTGCCAGCAGCACTGGCGGGGGGGTCTCAGATACGCAGTATTTT. Translation gives CASSTGGGVSDTQYF.

This clone was seen a single time. The chain is built from TRBV6-1 and TRBJ2-5, with 8 bases aligning to TRBD1. The CDR3 has 13 amino acids. Germline CDR1 MNHNS, CDR2 SASEGT. V dropped 8 bases and J dropped 5; count of bases not matched to a gene: 7. The CDR3 protein is CASRDRGRETQYF. CDR3 in DNA: TGTGCCAGCCGAGACAGGGGCAGGGAGACCCAGTACTTC.

This chain joins TRBV27 and TRBJ1-5, with D unclear. The germline gives CDR1 MNHEY, CDR2 SMNVEV (reference sequence). The CDR3 runs 12 residues. Trimming cost V 7 bases and J 4 bases, with 8 bases left between them. This CDR3 reads CASTLGNQPQHF. CDR3 bases: TGTGCCAGCACCTTGGGGAATCAGCCCCAGCATTTT.